This T cell receptor (beta chain) was profiled in a study of CD8 T cells in Susac syndrome. Regarding the study as a whole: Susac CD8+ clonal expansion peaked in TEMRA cells and active patients.

As concerns this clonotype: Its antigen is undetermined.

Random-hexamer reverse transcription was applied to 0.5 to 1 ug RNA. Each CDR3 protein is one row after TCRdb ran MiXCR on the immunoSEQ multiplex PCR reads. This table has under 110,000 distinct CDR3 sequences, roughly 94% appearing once. The CDR3 covers 13 residues. Germline assignment: CDR1 DFQATT and CDR2 SNEGSKA (reference sequence). V dropped 4 bases and J dropped 0 bases, with 7 bases sitting between them. This chain links TRBV20-1 with TRBJ2-1; D is unclear. This TCR came from a human donor with Susac syndrome. Sequenced input: CD8+ T cells from PBMCs. CDR3 sequence reads: CSATRSSYNEQFF. In DNA form, the CDR3 reads TGCAGTGCTACCCGAAGCTCCTACAATGAGCAGTTCTTC.